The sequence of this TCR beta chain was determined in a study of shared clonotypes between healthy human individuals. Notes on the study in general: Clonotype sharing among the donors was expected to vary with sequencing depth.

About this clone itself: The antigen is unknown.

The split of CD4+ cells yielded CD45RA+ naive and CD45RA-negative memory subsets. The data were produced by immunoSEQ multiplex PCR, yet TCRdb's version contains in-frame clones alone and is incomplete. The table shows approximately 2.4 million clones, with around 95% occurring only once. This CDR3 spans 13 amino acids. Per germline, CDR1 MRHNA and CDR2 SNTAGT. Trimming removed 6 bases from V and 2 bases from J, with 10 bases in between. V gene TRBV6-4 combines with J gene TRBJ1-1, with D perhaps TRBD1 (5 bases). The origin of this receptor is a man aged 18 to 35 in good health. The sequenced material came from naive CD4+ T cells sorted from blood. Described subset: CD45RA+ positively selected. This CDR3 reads CASRAGLNTEAFF. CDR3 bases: TGTGCCAGCAGAGCGGGACTAAACACTGAAGCTTTCTTT.